These T cell receptor beta chains were read from a single sample in a study of blood T cell repertoires in COVID-19. Sequencing was performed with immunoSEQ multiplex PCR; in TCRdb, only in-frame clones are kept and a portion is missing. The sample yields some 70,000 clones, around 90% seen once. The sequenced sample was peripheral blood. Receptors were obtained from a woman aged 45-65 years with COVID-19, enrolled during active disease. Both conserved end residues are part of each CDR3. The D gene is left open where the match is weak. Clone size is given for some rows only: seen once, a few or many times, or a class if the clone is expanded.

j_gene	abundance	len	d_gene	v_gene	CDR3nt	CDR3aa
TRBJ2-7	NA	16	TRBD2	TRBV19	TGTGCCAGTAGTATCAGTCTCGGAGGGAGGGCTGACGAGCAGTACTTC	CASSISLGGRADEQYF
TRBJ2-3	NA	15	TRBD2	TRBV7-2	TGTGCCAGCAGCTCTAGCGGGAGGGCGACAGATACGCAGTATTTT	CASSSSGRATDTQYF
TRBJ2-5	NA	15	NA	TRBV9	TGTGCCAGCAGCGTAGCGGGTATGGTTCGGGAGACCCAGTACTTC	CASSVAGMVRETQYF
TRBJ1-1	few	14	NA	TRBV5-1	TGCGCCAGCAGCTTAATCCGGCGGGAGACTGAAGCTTTCTTT	CASSLIRRETEAFF
TRBJ2-3	NA	11	NA	TRBV19	TGTGCCAGCCGATCCGGAGATACGCAGTATTTT	CASRSGDTQYF
TRBJ2-2	NA	18	TRBD2	TRBV10-2	TGCGCCAGCAGTGAGTACGGGACTAGCGGGGCCAACACCGGGGAGCTGTTTTTT	CASSEYGTSGANTGELFF
TRBJ2-4	NA	15	NA	TRBV30	TGTGCCTGGAGGGACAGAGTATTAGCCAAAAACATTCAGTACTTC	CAWRDRVLAKNIQYF
TRBJ2-1	NA	15	TRBD1	TRBV18	TGTGCCAGCTCACCACCCACAGGGGAGTTAGGTGAACAGTTCTTC	CASSPPTGELGEQFF
TRBJ1-2	NA	14	TRBD1	TRBV4-3	TGCGCCAGCAGCCTGGGACAGGGGGTGTATGGCTACACCTTC	CASSLGQGVYGYTF
TRBJ2-7	NA	11	NA	TRBV20-1	TGCAGTGCTAGCTTCGTTTACGAGCAGTACTTC	CSASFVYEQYF
TRBJ2-3	NA	14	TRBD2	TRBV9	TGTGCCAGCAAAGCGGGATTGAGCACAGATACGCAGTATTTT	CASKAGLSTDTQYF
TRBJ1-2	NA	14	NA	TRBV30	TGTGCCTGGACCCCCTCCCCCCGCAGGGATGGCTACACCTTC	CAWTPSPRRDGYTF
TRBJ2-1	NA	15	NA	TRBV7-2	TGTGCCAGCAGCTTGGGGACTTTCACCTACAATGAGCAGTTCTTC	CASSLGTFTYNEQFF
TRBJ2-7	NA	14	NA	TRBV20-1	TGCAGTGCTAGTGATCCGACTAGCTCCTACGAGCAGTACTTC	CSASDPTSSYEQYF
TRBJ1-4	NA	14	TRBD1	TRBV18	TGTGCCAGCTCACTAGACAGGGGCCGTGAAAAACTGTTTTTT	CASSLDRGREKLFF
TRBJ2-2	NA	13	NA	TRBV2	TGTGCCAGCAGCGACAATCGATTCGGGGAGCTGTTTTTT	CASSDNRFGELFF
TRBJ2-7	many	12	TRBD1	TRBV7-6	TGTGCCAGCAGCTTAACAGGGGGCGAGCAGTACTTC	CASSLTGGEQYF
TRBJ1-3	NA	15	TRBD1	TRBV2	TGTGCCAGCAAGCAACAGGGGATATCTGGAAACACCATATATTTT	CASKQQGISGNTIYF
TRBJ1-5	once	14	NA	TRBV28	TGTGCCAGCAGTGCGGTCTTCCAAACGGTGCCCCAGCATTTT	CASSAVFQTVPQHF
TRBJ2-7	NA	15	TRBD1	TRBV5-1	TGCGCCAGCAGCACAATGCAGGGACAGGCCTACGAGCAGTACTTC	CASSTMQGQAYEQYF
TRBJ2-7	NA	13	TRBD1	TRBV2	TGTGCCAGCACCCCCCACAGGGGCTACGAGCAGTACTTC	CASTPHRGYEQYF
TRBJ1-5	NA	15	TRBD1	TRBV5-5	TGTGCCAGCAGTCGGGACAGTTTGGGTAATCAGCCCCAGCATTTT	CASSRDSLGNQPQHF
TRBJ2-3	once	17	TRBD2	TRBV30	TGTGCCTGGAGTCCCGGACTAGCGGGAGGGCCAGGAGATACGCAGTATTTT	CAWSPGLAGGPGDTQYF
TRBJ2-5	NA	14	TRBD1	TRBV3-1/TRBV3-2	TGTGCCAGCAGCCATCGGACAGGGCCAGAGACCCAGTACTTC	CASSHRTGPETQYF
TRBJ2-5	NA	17	TRBD1	TRBV24-1	TGTGCCACCAGTGATCCCTCCGGGACAGGGTTCGGGGAGACCCAGTACTTC	CATSDPSGTGFGETQYF
TRBJ1-4	NA	13	TRBD1	TRBV6-5	TGTGCCATGCGGGACAGAGATAATGAAAAACTGTTTTTT	CAMRDRDNEKLFF
TRBJ2-7	NA	14	TRBD2	TRBV3-1/TRBV3-2	TGTGCCAGCAGCCACAGCGGGAGGCTCCACGAGCAGTACTTC	CASSHSGRLHEQYF
TRBJ2-1	NA	13	NA	TRBV2	TGTGCCAGCAGTGAATTAGAATACAATGAGCAGTTCTTC	CASSELEYNEQFF
TRBJ2-5	once	16	TRBD2	TRBV7-8	TGTGCCAGCAGCTACGGGACTAGCGGGCACCAAGAGACCCAGTACTTC	CASSYGTSGHQETQYF
TRBJ2-5	NA	13	NA	TRBV2	TGTGCCAGCAATCAAGGAGGAGGCGCGACCCAGTACTTC	CASNQGGGATQYF
TRBJ2-3	NA	12	NA	TRBV19	TGTGCCAGTAGTTCGAACAGGGATACGCAGTATTTT	CASSSNRDTQYF
TRBJ2-1	NA	15	TRBD2	TRBV19	TGTGCCAGTAGTTGGCGGGAGCAGGGTCGGGATGAGCAGTTCTTC	CASSWREQGRDEQFF
TRBJ2-5	NA	15	TRBD1	TRBV28	TGTGCCAGCAGTTTTAGGGACAGATTAAAAGAGACCCAGTACTTC	CASSFRDRLKETQYF
TRBJ1-1	few	14	TRBD1	TRBV5-1	TGCGCCAGCAGCATCTACAGGGGGACCACTGAAGCTTTCTTT	CASSIYRGTTEAFF
TRBJ2-7	NA	14	TRBD2	TRBV3-1/TRBV3-2	TGTGCCAGCAGCCCTGGGGCGGGAGACTACGAGCAGTACTTC	CASSPGAGDYEQYF
TRBJ2-1	NA	16	NA	TRBV18	TGTGCCAGCTCATCATATCTAGCGCCCTCCTACAATGAGCAGTTCTTC	CASSSYLAPSYNEQFF
TRBJ2-7	few	15	TRBD2	TRBV5-4	TGTGCCAGCAGCCGGACTAGCGGGATCTCCTACGAGCAGTACTTC	CASSRTSGISYEQYF
TRBJ1-6	once	16	TRBD1	TRBV27	TGTGCCAGCAGTCGAACAGGGGGCAGAATTAATTCACCCCTCCACTTT	CASSRTGGRINSPLHF
TRBJ2-3	once	12	NA	TRBV5-1	TGCGCCAGCAGCTTGGCGCTAAATACGCAGTATTTT	CASSLALNTQYF
TRBJ1-6	NA	16	NA	TRBV2	TGTGCCAGCAGTGAATGGCAGGACTTATCCCTATCACCCCTCCACTTT	CASSEWQDLSLSPLHF
TRBJ2-5	NA	14	NA	TRBV24-1	TGTGCCACCAGTGCCCCTGGGGCCCTCCGGACCCAGTACTTC	CATSAPGALRTQYF
TRBJ2-1	few	14	NA	TRBV2	TGTGCCAGCCGTCAGCGGAGCTTGAGGAATGAGCAGTTCTTC	CASRQRSLRNEQFF
TRBJ1-3	NA	14	NA	TRBV4-2	TGTGCCAGCAGCCAACCCCCTCCGGGAAACACCATATATTTT	CASSQPPPGNTIYF
TRBJ2-1	NA	15	NA	TRBV27	TGTGCCAGCAGTTTATCCTTGGAGCCCTACAATGAGCAGTTCTTC	CASSLSLEPYNEQFF
TRBJ2-7	NA	12	NA	TRBV27	TGTGCCAGTTTTGACAAAGTCTACGAGCAGTACTTC	CASFDKVYEQYF
TRBJ2-1	NA	15	TRBD2	TRBV4-2	TGTGCCAGCAGCCAAGATGGGGGGAGGGACAATGAGCAGTTCTTC	CASSQDGGRDNEQFF
TRBJ2-3	once	15	NA	TRBV11-2	TGTGCCAGCAGCTTAGTGACAGCCCTGGCGGATACGCAGTATTTT	CASSLVTALADTQYF
TRBJ2-7	NA	14	TRBD2	TRBV6-1	TGTGCCAGCAGTGAGAGACTAGCGGCCTACGAGCAGTACTTC	CASSERLAAYEQYF
TRBJ1-5	NA	13	NA	TRBV7-9	TGTGCCAGCAGCTTATCAGGGGAGCAGCCCCAGCATTTT	CASSLSGEQPQHF
TRBJ2-5	NA	13	NA	TRBV9	TGTGCCAGCAGCGTGTTTATCCAAGAGACCCAGTACTTC	CASSVFIQETQYF